Sequencing of this TCR beta chain was carried out in a study of T cells expressing NK-cell markers. Study overall: HCMV serostatus: most of the eight sequenced donors positive, one negative.

With regard to this clonotype: What it binds is not known.

The CDR3 spans 15 residues. Germline-derived CDR1 and CDR2 are LNHNV and YYDKDF (reference sequence). Study results and caveats: Uncertainty persisted over the HCMV specificity of expanded NKG2C+ T cell clones.

TCRdb reanalyzed the 5' RACE reads and collapses them to one entry per CDR3 protein, without DNA. The sample totals hundreds of thousands of distinct CDR3 sequences. The chain links TRBV15 to TRBJ2-1; TCRdb names TRBD1, which stays unverified in the absence of DNA. Specimen: blood T cells: a sorted CD56 or NKG2C T cell subset, CD4+ or CD8+ T cells, or bulk PBMC T cells (not recorded which). The TCR comes from a woman aged 18 to 75 in good health. The CDR3 loop reads CATSRASTGFGEQFF. The full variable domain, rest sourced from reference TRBV15 and TRBJ2-1, is DAMVIQNPRYQVTQFGKPVTLSCSQTLNHNVMYWYQQKSSQAPKLLFHYYDKDFNNEADTPDNFQSRRPNTSFCFLDIRSPGLGDTAMYLCATSRASTGFGEQFFGPGTRLTVL.